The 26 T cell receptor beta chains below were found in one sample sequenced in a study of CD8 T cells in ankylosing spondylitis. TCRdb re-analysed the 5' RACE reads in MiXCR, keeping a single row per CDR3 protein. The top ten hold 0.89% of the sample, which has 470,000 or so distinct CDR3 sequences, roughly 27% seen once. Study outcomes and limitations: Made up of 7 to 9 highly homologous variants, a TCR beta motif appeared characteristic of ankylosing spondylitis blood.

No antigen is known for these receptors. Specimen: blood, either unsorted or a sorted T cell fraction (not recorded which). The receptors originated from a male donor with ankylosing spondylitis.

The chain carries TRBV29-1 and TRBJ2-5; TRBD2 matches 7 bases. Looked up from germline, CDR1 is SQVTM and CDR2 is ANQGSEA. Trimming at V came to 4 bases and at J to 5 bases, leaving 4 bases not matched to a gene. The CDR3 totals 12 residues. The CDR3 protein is CSVVGEGETQYF. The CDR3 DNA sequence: TGCAGCGTTGTTGGGGAGGGGGAGACCCAGTACTTC.

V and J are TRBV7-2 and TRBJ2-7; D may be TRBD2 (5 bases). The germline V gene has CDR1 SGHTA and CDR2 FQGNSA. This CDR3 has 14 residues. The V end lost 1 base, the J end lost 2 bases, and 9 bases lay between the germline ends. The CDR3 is CASSLGAEAYEQYF. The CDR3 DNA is TGTGCCAGCAGCTTAGGGGCGGAGGCCTACGAGCAGTACTTC. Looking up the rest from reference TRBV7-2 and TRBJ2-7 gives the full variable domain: GAGVSQSPSNKVTEKGKDVELRCDPISGHTALYWYRQSLGQGLEFLIYFQGNSAPDKSGLPSDRFSAERTGGSVSTLTIQRTQQEDSAVYLCASSLGAEAYEQYFGPGTRLTVT.

The CDR3 DNA follows: TGTGCCACGTCCGCGAGCGGCCGCTACAATGAGCAGTTCTTC. Residues: CATSASGRYNEQFF. The chain has TRBV3-1 and TRBJ2-1, with a possible D match to TRBD2 (5 bases). Per germline, CDR1 LGHDT and CDR2 YNNKEL (reference sequence). V lost 10 bases and J lost 3, with 16 bases in between. The CDR3 is 14 residues long.

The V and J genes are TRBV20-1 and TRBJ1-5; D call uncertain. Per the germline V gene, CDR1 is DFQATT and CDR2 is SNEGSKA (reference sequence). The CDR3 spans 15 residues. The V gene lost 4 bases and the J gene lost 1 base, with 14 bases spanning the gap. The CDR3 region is CSANEARSSNQPQHF. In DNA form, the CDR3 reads TGCAGTGCTAACGAGGCTCGCTCAAGCAATCAGCCCCAGCATTTT.

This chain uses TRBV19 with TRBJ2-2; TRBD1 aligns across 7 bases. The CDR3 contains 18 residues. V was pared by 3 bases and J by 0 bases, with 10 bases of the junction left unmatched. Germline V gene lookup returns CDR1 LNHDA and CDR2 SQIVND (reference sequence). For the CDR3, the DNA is TGTGCCAGTAGTATGCACCGGGACAGCAGACCGAACACCGGGGAGCTGTTTTTT. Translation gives CASSMHRDSRPNTGELFF.

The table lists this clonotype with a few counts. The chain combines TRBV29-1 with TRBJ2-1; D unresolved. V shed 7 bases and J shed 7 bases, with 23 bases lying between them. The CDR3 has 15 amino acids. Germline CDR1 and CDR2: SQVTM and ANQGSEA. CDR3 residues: CSGRVSTLIPNEQFF. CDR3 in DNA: TGCAGCGGGAGAGTCTCGACTCTCATCCCTAATGAGCAGTTCTTC.

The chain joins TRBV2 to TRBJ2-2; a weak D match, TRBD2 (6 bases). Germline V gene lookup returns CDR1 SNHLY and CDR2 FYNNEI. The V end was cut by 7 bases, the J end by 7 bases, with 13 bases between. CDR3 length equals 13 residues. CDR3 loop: CASTRELSGELFF. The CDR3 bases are TGTGCCAGCACCCGGGAGCTTAGCGGGGAGCTGTTTTTT. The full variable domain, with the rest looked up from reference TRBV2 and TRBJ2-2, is EPEVTQTPSHQVTQMGQEVILRCVPISNHLYFYWYRQILGQKVEFLVSFYNNEISEKSEIFDDQFSVERPDGSNFTLKIRSTKLEDSAMYFCASTRELSGELFFGEGSRLTVL.

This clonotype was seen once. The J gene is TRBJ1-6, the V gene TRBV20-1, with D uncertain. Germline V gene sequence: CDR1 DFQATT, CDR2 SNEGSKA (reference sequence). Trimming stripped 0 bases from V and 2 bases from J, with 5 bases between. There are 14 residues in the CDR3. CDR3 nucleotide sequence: TGCAGTGCTAGAGAGGGCCCCTATAATTCACCCCTCCACTTT. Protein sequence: CSAREGPYNSPLHF.

The CDR3 region is CASEFATSGRARELFF. The CDR3 DNA reads as TGTGCCAGCGAGTTTGCTACTAGCGGGAGGGCCCGGGAGCTGTTTTTT. The chain has TRBV12-3 or TRBV12-4 and TRBJ2-2; the match to TRBD2 covers 13 bases. The CDR3 spans 16 residues. Germline trimming cut 8 bases from V and 9 bases from J; bases unmatched to any gene: 12.

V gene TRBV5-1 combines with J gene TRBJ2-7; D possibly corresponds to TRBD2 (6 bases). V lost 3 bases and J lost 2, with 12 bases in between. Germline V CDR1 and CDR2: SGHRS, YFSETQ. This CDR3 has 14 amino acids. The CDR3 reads CASSSSSATYEQYF. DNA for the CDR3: TGCGCCAGCAGCTCGTCTAGCGCCACCTACGAGCAGTACTTC.

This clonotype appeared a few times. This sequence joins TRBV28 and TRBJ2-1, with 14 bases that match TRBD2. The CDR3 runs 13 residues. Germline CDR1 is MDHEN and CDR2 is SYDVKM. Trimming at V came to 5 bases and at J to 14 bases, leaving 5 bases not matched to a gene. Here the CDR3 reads CASSTTSGRAKFF. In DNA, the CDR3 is TGTGCCAGCAGTACGACTAGCGGGAGGGCCAAGTTCTTC. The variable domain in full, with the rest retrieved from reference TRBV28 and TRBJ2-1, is DVKVTQSSRYLVKRTGEKVFLECVQDMDHENMFWYRQDPGLGLRLIYFSYDVKMKEKGDIPEGYSVSREKKERFSLILESASTNQTSMYLCASSTTSGRAKFFGPGTRLTVL.

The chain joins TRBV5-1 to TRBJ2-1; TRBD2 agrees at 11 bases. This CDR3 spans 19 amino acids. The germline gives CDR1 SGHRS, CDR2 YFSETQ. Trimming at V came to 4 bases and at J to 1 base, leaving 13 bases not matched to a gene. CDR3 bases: TGCGCCAGCAGCCGAAATCTAGCGGGGGGACTCATTTCCTACAATGAGCAGTTCTTC. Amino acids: CASSRNLAGGLISYNEQFF.

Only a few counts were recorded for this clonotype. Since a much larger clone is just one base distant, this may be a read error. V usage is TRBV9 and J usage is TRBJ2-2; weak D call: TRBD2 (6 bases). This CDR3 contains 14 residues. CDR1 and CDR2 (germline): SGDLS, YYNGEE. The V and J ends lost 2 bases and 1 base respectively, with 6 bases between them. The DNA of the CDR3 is TGTGCCAGCAGCGTGGGAGGGAACACCGGGGAGCTGTTTTTT. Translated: CASSVGGNTGELFF.

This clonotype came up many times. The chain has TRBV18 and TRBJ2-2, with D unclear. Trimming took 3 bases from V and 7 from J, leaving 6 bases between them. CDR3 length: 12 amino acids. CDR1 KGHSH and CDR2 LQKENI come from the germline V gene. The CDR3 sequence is CASSPQSGELFF. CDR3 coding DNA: TGTGCCAGCTCACCCCAGAGCGGGGAGCTGTTTTTT.

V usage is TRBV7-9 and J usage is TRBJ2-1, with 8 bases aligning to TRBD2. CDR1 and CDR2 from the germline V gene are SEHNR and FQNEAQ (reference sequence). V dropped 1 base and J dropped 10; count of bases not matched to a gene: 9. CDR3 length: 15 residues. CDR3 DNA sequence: TGTGCCAGCAGCTTAGTGGCCGGGAGGGGTTCGGAGCAGTTCTTC. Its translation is CASSLVAGRGSEQFF.

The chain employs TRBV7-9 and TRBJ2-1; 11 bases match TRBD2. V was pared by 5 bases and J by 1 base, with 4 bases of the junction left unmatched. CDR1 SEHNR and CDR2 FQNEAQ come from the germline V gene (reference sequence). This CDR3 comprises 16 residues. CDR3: CASSPTSGTSYNEQFF. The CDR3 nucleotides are TGTGCCAGCAGCCCGACTAGCGGGACTTCCTACAATGAGCAGTTCTTC.

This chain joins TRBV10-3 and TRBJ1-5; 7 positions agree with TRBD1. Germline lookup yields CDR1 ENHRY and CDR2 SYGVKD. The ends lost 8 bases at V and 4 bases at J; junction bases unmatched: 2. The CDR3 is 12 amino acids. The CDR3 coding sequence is TGTGCCATCGGGGACAGTAATCAGCCCCAGCATTTT. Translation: CAIGDSNQPQHF.

CDR3 DNA: TGTGCCAGCAGCCAAGTCGTCTGGGGGGGGGACACTGAAGCTTTCTTT. This sequence encodes CASSQVVWGGDTEAFF. The chain joins TRBV14 to TRBJ1-1, with a possible D match to TRBD1 (5 bases). CDR3 length: 16 residues. Trimming removed 1 base from V and 3 bases from J, with 15 bases in between. Germline loops: CDR1 SGHDN, CDR2 FVKESK. The variable domain in full, with the rest retrieved from reference TRBV14 and TRBJ1-1, is EAGVTQFPSHSVIEKGQTVTLRCDPISGHDNLYWYRRVMGKEIKFLLHFVKESKQDESGMPNNRFLAERTGGTYSTLKVQPAELEDSGVYFCASSQVVWGGDTEAFFGQGTRLTVV.

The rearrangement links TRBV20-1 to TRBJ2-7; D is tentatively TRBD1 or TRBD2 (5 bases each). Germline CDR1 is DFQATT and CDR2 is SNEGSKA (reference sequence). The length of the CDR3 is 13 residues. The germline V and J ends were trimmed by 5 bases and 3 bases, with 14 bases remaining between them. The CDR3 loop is CSAPRGGYYEQYF. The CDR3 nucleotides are TGCAGTGCTCCCCGGGGCGGTTACTACGAGCAGTACTTC.

CDR3 loop: CASSLVSGSSDEQFF. The CDR3 DNA is TGTGCCAGCAGCTTAGTTAGCGGGAGTTCGGATGAGCAGTTCTTC. The chain carries TRBV7-2 and TRBJ2-1; the match to TRBD2 covers 9 bases. The CDR3 consists of 15 residues. The germline CDR1 and CDR2 sequences are SGHTA and FQGNSA. V trimming: 1 base; J trimming: 8 bases; junction bases outside the gene matches: 6.

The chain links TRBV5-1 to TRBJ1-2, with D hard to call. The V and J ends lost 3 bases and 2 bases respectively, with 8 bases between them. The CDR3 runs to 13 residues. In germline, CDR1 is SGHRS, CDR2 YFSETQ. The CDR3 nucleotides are TGCGCCAGCAGCTATATTTCGAACTATGGCTACACCTTC. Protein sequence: CASSYISNYGYTF. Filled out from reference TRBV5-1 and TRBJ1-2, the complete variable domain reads KAGVTQTPRYLIKTRGQQVTLSCSPISGHRSVSWYQQTPGQGLQFLFEYFSETQRNKGNFPGRFSGRQFSNSRSEMNVSTLELGDSALYLCASSYISNYGYTFGSGTRLTVV.

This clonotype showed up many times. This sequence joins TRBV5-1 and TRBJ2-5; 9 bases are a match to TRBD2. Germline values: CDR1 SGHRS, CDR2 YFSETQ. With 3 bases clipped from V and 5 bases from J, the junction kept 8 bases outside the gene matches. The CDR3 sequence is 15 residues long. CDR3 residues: CASSSLAGEEETQYF. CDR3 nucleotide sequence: TGCGCCAGCAGCTCCTTAGCGGGAGAGGAGGAGACCCAGTACTTC.

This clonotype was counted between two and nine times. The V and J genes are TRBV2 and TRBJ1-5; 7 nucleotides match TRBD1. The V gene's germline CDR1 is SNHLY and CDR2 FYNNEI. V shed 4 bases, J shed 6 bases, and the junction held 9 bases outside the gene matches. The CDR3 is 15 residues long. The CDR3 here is CASSGRQGGVQPQHF. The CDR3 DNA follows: TGTGCCAGCAGTGGTCGACAGGGCGGTGTTCAGCCCCAGCATTTT.

CDR3 sequence: CASSSPGGARGYTF. The CDR3 DNA reads as TGTGCCAGCAGCTCCCCGGGGGGGGCGCGAGGCTACACCTTC. The V gene is TRBV11-2, the J gene TRBJ1-2; TRBD1 is a possible D gene (6 bases). The CDR3 totals 14 residues. V was clipped by 4 bases and J by 8 bases, with 17 bases between them. Germline-derived CDR1 and CDR2 are SGHAT and FQNNGV.

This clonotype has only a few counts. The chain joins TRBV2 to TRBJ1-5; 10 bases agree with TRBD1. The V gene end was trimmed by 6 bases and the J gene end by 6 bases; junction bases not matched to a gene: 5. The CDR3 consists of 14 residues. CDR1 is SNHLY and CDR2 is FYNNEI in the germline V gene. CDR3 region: CASSRQGASQPQHF. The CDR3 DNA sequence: TGTGCCAGCAGCAGACAGGGGGCGAGTCAGCCCCAGCATTTT.

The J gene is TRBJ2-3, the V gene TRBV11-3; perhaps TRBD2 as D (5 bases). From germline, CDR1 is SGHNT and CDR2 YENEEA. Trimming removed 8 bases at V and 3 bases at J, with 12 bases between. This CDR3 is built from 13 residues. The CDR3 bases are TGTGCCAGCGGTCTAGCCCGAACAGATACGCAGTATTTT. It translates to CASGLARTDTQYF.